The clone carrying this T cell receptor beta chain was picked up many times. Its target is not known. This specimen comes from a study of HIV-infected children after antiretroviral therapy interruption. As for the study in general: All children had CD4+ count above 500 and viral load below 50 copies/ml. Samples from the continuous-treatment group were taken at weeks 0, 48 and 150.

Germline values: CDR1 PRHDT, CDR2 FYEKMQ (reference sequence). The CDR3 is 19 amino acids. The ends were cut back, 0 bases at V and 3 bases at J, with 23 bases in the middle. Unique molecular identifiers were included in an RNA-based 3' RACE TCR library. TCRdb ran MiXCR on the 3' RACE reads and lists one entry per CDR3 protein. The table has approximately 96,000 distinct CDR3 sequences, 5.5% to 8.5% seen once. Described treatment: PENTA 11 planned treatment interruption arm or continuous ART arm. Participants had taken at least three-drug ART for at least 24 weeks. The study's findings and limits: Naive CD4+ CDR3 sharing between time points fell after interruption began.

This sample comprised CD45RA+ CD4+ T cells from PBMCs, pooled from several time points, obtained from a donor given antiretroviral therapy, either interrupted or continuous. The sample's subset: naive CD4+ CD45RA+ CD45RO- T cells. The sequence derives from a pool of human donors with HIV. The rearrangement joins TRBV13 to TRBJ2-5; D unresolved. The CDR3 region is CASSLGHRRTDGIKETQYF. The CDR3 nucleotides are TGTGCCAGCAGCTTAGGCCACAGAAGGACCGACGGAATCAAAGAGACCCAGTACTTC.